One and the same sample provided the 22 T cell receptor beta chains below, sequenced in a study of blood T cells in healthy people across ages. Primed by a sample-barcoded 5' primer and a J-beta primer mix, a second PCR proceeded for about 6 to 12 cycles. Each CDR3 protein gets one entry after TCRdb re-called the 5' RACE reads with MiXCR. The table lists about a million distinct CDR3 sequences, around two fifths of them singletons. The sequenced material came from blood. All receptors come from a man between 18 and 29 years old in good health.

The chain uses TRBV20-1 and TRBJ2-5; 8 bases agree with TRBD2. Per the germline V gene, CDR1 is DFQATT and CDR2 is SNEGSKA (reference sequence). V gave up 8 bases and J gave up 1 base; unmatched junction bases: 6. This CDR3 region has 13 residues. CDR3 bases: TGCAGTACGGGGGGGAGTTTCCAAGAGACCCAGTACTTC. Protein: CSTGGSFQETQYF.

This clonotype was counted a few times. The chain combines TRBV27 with TRBJ2-1, with TRBD1 matching over 9 bases. V lost 10 bases to trimming and J lost 4 bases; unmatched junction nucleotides: 11. The CDR3 loop spans 15 amino acids. Germline assignment: CDR1 MNHEY and CDR2 SMNVEV (reference sequence). DNA of the CDR3: TGTGCCACCGACATCCGGGACAGGGCGTACAATGAGCAGTTCTTC. Protein: CATDIRDRAYNEQFF.

The rearrangement joins TRBV6-6 to TRBJ1-2; TRBD1 agrees at 10 bases. V dropped 5 bases and J dropped 4; count of bases not matched to a gene: 7. The CDR3 has 15 residues. From germline, CDR1 is MNHNY and CDR2 SVGAGI (reference sequence). Here the CDR3 reads CASSTTGGAGYGYTF. In DNA, the CDR3 is TGTGCCAGCAGTACGACAGGGGGCGCTGGCTATGGCTACACCTTC.

This rearrangement joins TRBV30 to TRBJ2-7; D is undetermined. V lost 2 bases, J lost 11 bases, and 16 bases lay in between. The CDR3 spans 12 residues. CDR1 GTSNPN and CDR2 SVGIG come from the germline V gene (reference sequence). CDR3 protein: CAWSLTKLEKYF. Written as DNA, the CDR3 is TGTGCCTGGAGTCTTACGAAGCTAGAGAAGTACTTC.

The chain employs TRBV4-2 and TRBJ1-5, with D unresolved. CDR1 and CDR2 from the germline V gene are LGHNA and YNFKEQ. V was trimmed by 4 bases and J by 5 bases, leaving 18 bases between them. The CDR3 is made up of 16 amino acids. The CDR3 DNA reads as TGTGCCAGCAGCCGCCTGGTGGGCAGAGGCGATCAGCCCCAGCATTTT. Translation: CASSRLVGRGDQPQHF.

This rearrangement joins TRBV7-6 to TRBJ1-1; no clear D. V dropped 5 bases and J dropped 2 bases, with 15 bases sitting between them. This CDR3 comprises 15 residues. In germline, CDR1 is SGHVS, CDR2 FNYEAQ. Here the CDR3 reads CASSPPQSGNTEAFF. CDR3 nucleotides: TGTGCCAGCAGCCCCCCCCAATCGGGCAACACTGAAGCTTTCTTT.

This clonotype was counted ten times or more. The rearrangement uses TRBV27 and TRBJ2-3, with D perhaps TRBD2 (6 bases). The V and J ends lost 2 bases and 6 bases respectively, with 15 bases between them. Germline V gives CDR1 MNHEY, CDR2 SMNVEV (reference sequence). CDR3 length: 15 residues. The CDR3 is CASSLAGRFGDTQYF. The CDR3, as DNA: TGTGCCAGCAGTTTAGCGGGGCGGTTCGGGGATACGCAGTATTTT.

V usage is TRBV11-1 and J usage is TRBJ1-2; the D gene is possibly TRBD1 (5 bases). The CDR3 length is 12 residues. The ends were cut back, 10 bases at V and 4 bases at J, with 13 bases in the middle. The germline V gene has CDR1 SGHAT and CDR2 FQDESV (reference sequence). CDR3 bases: TGTGCCACGGAAGAAGGGGCCTATGGCTACACCTTC. Its translation is CATEEGAYGYTF.

This clonotype was observed once. Since a much larger clone is just one base distant, this may be a read error. The rearrangement joins TRBV4-3 to TRBJ2-7; 7 bases match TRBD1. This CDR3 has 15 residues. Germline-derived CDR1 and CDR2 are LGHNA and YSLEER. The V segment lost 1 base and the J segment 1 base; nucleotides outside the gene matches: 4. The CDR3 sequence is CASSQGPTGSYEQYF. The CDR3 nucleotides read TGCGCCAGCAGCCAAGGACCGACAGGGTCCTACGAGCAGTACTTC.

The V gene is TRBV2, the J gene TRBJ1-6; tentative D call: TRBD1 (5 bases). Germline values: CDR1 SNHLY, CDR2 FYNNEI. The CDR3 length is 15 residues. The V end lost 1 base, the J end lost 7 bases, and 11 bases lay between the germline ends. CDR3 nucleotides: TGTGCCAGCAGTGAAGAGGGGCTAGGAAATTCACCCCTCCACTTT. Amino acid sequence: CASSEEGLGNSPLHF.

The V call is TRBV29-1, the J call TRBJ1-1; no firm D call. Per germline, CDR1 SQVTM and CDR2 ANQGSEA. V was clipped by 4 bases and J by 0 bases, with 12 bases between them. The CDR3 covers 14 residues. The chain's CDR3 is CSVGVGRLNTEAFF. The CDR3 bases are TGCAGCGTTGGGGTGGGCAGACTGAACACTGAAGCTTTCTTT.

The rearrangement links TRBV25-1 to TRBJ2-6, with D perhaps assigned TRBD1 or TRBD2 (6 bases each). This CDR3 contains 17 residues. V was clipped by 1 base and J by 0 bases, with 10 bases between them. CDR1 and CDR2 from the germline V gene are MGHDK and SYGVNS. Here the CDR3 reads CASSESGASSGANVLTF. CDR3 nucleotide sequence: TGTGCCAGCAGTGAATCGGGGGCCTCCTCTGGGGCCAACGTCCTGACTTTC.

This clonotype was observed a handful of times. V usage is TRBV14 and J usage is TRBJ2-5; 7 positions agree with TRBD1. This CDR3 comprises 13 residues. The V segment lost 5 bases and the J segment 4 bases; nucleotides outside the gene matches: 4. Per germline, CDR1 SGHDN and CDR2 FVKESK. The CDR3 reads CASSMGQRETQYF. In DNA form, the CDR3 reads TGTGCCAGCAGCATGGGACAGAGAGAGACCCAGTACTTC.

This chain links TRBV10-3 with TRBJ2-3; D may be TRBD1 (6 bases). The CDR3 has 16 residues. V gave up 0 bases and J gave up 1 base, with 11 bases separating them. Germline lookup yields CDR1 ENHRY and CDR2 SYGVKD. The CDR3 DNA sequence: TGTGCCATCAGTGAGTCGTATGAGGGGGGCACAGATACGCAGTATTTT. It yields the protein CAISESYEGGTDTQYF.

To note about this clonotype: This could be a read error, since a much larger clone is one nucleotide away. The chain employs TRBV20-1 and TRBJ2-1, with a tentative D call TRBD2 (5 bases). Germline V gene sequence: CDR1 DFQATT, CDR2 SNEGSKA (reference sequence). V was pared by 3 bases and J by 0 bases, with 15 bases between. The CDR3 totals 16 residues. This CDR3 reads CSARPPDSSSYNEQFF. CDR3 in DNA: TGCAGTGCTAGGCCCCCGGACTCGAGCTCCTACAATGAGCAGTTCTTC.

This clonotype was recorded once. V and J are TRBV27 and TRBJ2-2; possible D gene TRBD1, 5 bases. This CDR3 is built from 15 residues. V lost 4 bases, J lost 1 base, and 10 bases lay in between. The germline V gene has CDR1 MNHEY and CDR2 SMNVEV (reference sequence). The CDR3 sequence: CASSYWTQNTGELFF. Here the CDR3 DNA reads TGTGCCAGCAGTTATTGGACACAGAACACCGGGGAGCTGTTTTTT.

This clonotype was found a few times. The chain recombines TRBV3-1 with TRBJ1-6, with D maybe TRBD1 (6 bases). V was cut by 1 base and J by 5 bases, with 12 bases left in between. The CDR3 has 16 residues. Germline values: CDR1 LGHDT, CDR2 YNNKEL (reference sequence). CDR3 protein: CASSQGWDTNNSPLHF. CDR3 DNA sequence: TGTGCCAGCAGCCAAGGTTGGGACACCAATAATTCACCCCTCCACTTT. Combining the CDR3 with reference TRBV3-1 and TRBJ1-6 gives the whole variable domain DTAVSQTPKYLVTQMGNDKSIKCEQNLGHDTMYWYKQDSKKFLKIMFSYNNKELIINETVPNRFSPKSPDKAHLNLHINSLELGDSAVYFCASSQGWDTNNSPLHFGNGTRLTVT.

The gene calls are TRBV12-3 or TRBV12-4 and TRBJ1-4; possibly TRBD1 for D (5 bases). Trimming removed 3 bases at V and 6 bases at J, with 14 bases between. The CDR3 sequence is 15 residues long. Here the CDR3 reads CASSLVRDHDEKLFF. CDR3 sequence (DNA): TGTGCCAGCAGTTTGGTCAGGGACCACGATGAAAAACTGTTTTTT.

The V gene is TRBV7-9, the J gene TRBJ2-4, with D perhaps being TRBD1 or TRBD2 (5 bases each). CDR3 length: 15 residues. Germline lookup yields CDR1 SEHNR and CDR2 FQNEAQ (reference sequence). The germline V and J ends were trimmed by 5 bases and 15 bases, with 26 bases remaining between them. The CDR3 region has the DNA TGTGCCAGCAGCCCCACGTATGGAGCGGACAATGAGCGGTACTTC. Its protein product is CASSPTYGADNERYF. The full variable domain, its missing parts supplied by reference TRBV7-9 and TRBJ2-4, is DTGVSQNPRHKITKRGQNVTFRCDPISEHNRLYWYRQTLGQGPEFLTYFQNEAQLEKSRLLSDRFSAERPKGSFSTLEIQRTEQGDSAMYLCASSPTYGADNERYFGAGTRLSVL.

The chain uses TRBV2 and TRBJ1-1, with D possibly being TRBD1 (5 bases). Germline CDR1 is SNHLY and CDR2 is FYNNEI. V lost 4 bases to trimming and J lost 6 bases, with 15 bases between them. There are 14 residues in the CDR3. The CDR3 region has the DNA TGTGCCAGCAGTGCGGGGCAGGGATTTGCTGAAGCTTTCTTT. Amino acids: CASSAGQGFAEAFF. Together with reference TRBV2 and TRBJ1-1, the CDR3 gives the full variable domain: EPEVTQTPSHQVTQMGQEVILRCVPISNHLYFYWYRQILGQKVEFLVSFYNNEISEKSEIFDDQFSVERPDGSNFTLKIRSTKLEDSAMYFCASSAGQGFAEAFFGQGTRLTVV.

The V and J genes are TRBV6-6 and TRBJ1-6; D is uncertain. CDR1 MNHNY and CDR2 SVGAGI come from the germline V gene (reference sequence). V was pared by 2 bases and J by 8 bases, with 10 bases between. The CDR3 sequence is 14 residues long. The CDR3 sequence: CASSYELIDSPLHF. The CDR3 nucleotides are TGTGCCAGCAGTTACGAGCTTATAGATTCACCCCTCCACTTT.

The rearrangement uses TRBV5-1 and TRBJ2-3; possible D gene TRBD1, 5 bases. The CDR3 sequence is 15 residues long. Deletions cut 0 bases from V and 2 bases from J, with 10 bases between. The germline gives CDR1 SGHRS, CDR2 YFSETQ. The CDR3 protein is CASSLEDSSTDTQYF. CDR3 coding DNA: TGCGCCAGCAGCTTGGAAGACAGCTCCACAGATACGCAGTATTTT.